The 15 T cell receptor beta chains reported below all come from one sample, sequenced in a study of blood T cells in healthy people across ages. A second roughly 7 to 11 cycle PCR used barcoded and J-beta primers. A single record per CDR3 protein comes from TCRdb applying MiXCR to the 5' RACE reads. Of about 680,000 distinct CDR3 sequences listed, about half are singletons. Sequenced material: blood. The source is an older woman in good health.

This clonotype was seen a few times. V and J are TRBV9 and TRBJ1-1; TRBD1 agrees at 7 bases. The CDR3 is 13 residues long. CDR1 and CDR2 (germline): SGDLS, YYNGEE. J gave up 8 bases and V 1 base, and 5 bases lay outside the gene matches. CDR3 nucleotide sequence: TGTGCCAGCAGCGTAACCGACAGGGTCGAAGCTTTCTTT. This encodes CASSVTDRVEAFF. The whole variable domain, filled in from reference TRBV9 and TRBJ1-1, reads DSGVTQTPKHLITATGQRVTLRCSPRSGDLSVYWYQQSLDQGLQFLIQYYNGEERAKGNILERFSAQQFPDLHSELNLSSLELGDSALYFCASSVTDRVEAFFGQGTRLTVV.

The chain's CDR3 is CASSLGSWDRLYNEQFF. CDR3 bases: TGTGCCAGCAGCTTAGGTAGCTGGGACAGACTTTACAATGAGCAGTTCTTC. The chain is built from TRBV7-2 and TRBJ2-1; the match to TRBD1 covers 7 bases. Germline CDR1 and CDR2: SGHTA and FQGNSA. The trim removed 1 base at V and 4 bases at J, leaving 10 bases unmatched. The CDR3 loop spans 17 amino acids. The full variable domain, with the rest looked up from reference TRBV7-2 and TRBJ2-1, is GAGVSQSPSNKVTEKGKDVELRCDPISGHTALYWYRQSLGQGLEFLIYFQGNSAPDKSGLPSDRFSAERTGGSVSTLTIQRTQQEDSAVYLCASSLGSWDRLYNEQFFGPGTRLTVL.

J is TRBJ2-7 and V is TRBV30; 8 positions agree with TRBD1. V dropped 2 bases and J dropped 7; count of bases not matched to a gene: 13. Germline lookup yields CDR1 GTSNPN and CDR2 SVGIG (reference sequence). The CDR3 is 15 residues long. CDR3 sequence reads: CAWSRGQGAYSEQYF. For the CDR3, the DNA is TGTGCCTGGAGTAGAGGCCAGGGGGCTTATTCTGAGCAGTACTTC.

V and J are TRBV28 and TRBJ2-2, with 9 bases fitting TRBD1. Per the germline V gene, CDR1 is MDHEN and CDR2 is SYDVKM. The V gene end was trimmed by 5 bases and the J gene end by 4 bases; junction bases not matched to a gene: 8. CDR3 length: 16 residues. The CDR3 DNA reads as TGTGCCAGCAGTCCTAGGGACAGGGCGCTCACCGGGGAGCTGTTTTTT. Translation gives CASSPRDRALTGELFF.

This sequence joins TRBV20-1 and TRBJ2-7; maybe TRBD2 (6 bases). V lost 3 bases to trimming and J lost 2 bases, with 17 bases between them. Germline loops: CDR1 DFQATT, CDR2 SNEGSKA (reference sequence). There are 15 residues in the CDR3. The CDR3 coding sequence is TGCAGTGCTAGTTTCCGTGCGACGGGAGCCTACGAGCAGTACTTC. Translation gives CSASFRATGAYEQYF.

This clonotype was counted many times. This chain joins TRBV20-1 and TRBJ2-1; D possibly uses TRBD1 or TRBD2 (6 bases each). CDR3 size: 13 residues. The germline V and J ends were trimmed by 6 bases and 6 bases, with 15 bases remaining between them. Germline V gene lookup returns CDR1 DFQATT and CDR2 SNEGSKA (reference sequence). The CDR3, as DNA: TGCAGTGCCAACCGACTAGGGGGCAATGAGCAGTTCTTC. Its translation: CSANRLGGNEQFF.

This clonotype was picked up a small number of times. The chain has TRBV28 and TRBJ2-5, with D tentatively TRBD2 (7 bases). V lost 3 bases, J lost 6 bases, and 11 bases lay in between. CDR1 is MDHEN and CDR2 is SYDVKM in the germline V gene. CDR3 length: 13 residues. The CDR3 DNA is TGTGCCAGCAGTTTTCGGGGGGCACAGACCCAGTACTTC. It codes for CASSFRGAQTQYF.

This chain links TRBV20-1 with TRBJ2-7; 12 bases align to TRBD2. CDR1 is DFQATT and CDR2 is SNEGSKA in the germline V gene (reference sequence). Unmatched junction bases numbered 9, after V lost 3 bases and J lost 3 bases. The CDR3 length is 16 residues. This CDR3 is CSASLAGGRSGYEQYF. CDR3 DNA sequence: TGCAGTGCTAGCCTAGCGGGAGGGCGGTCGGGCTACGAGCAGTACTTC.

V usage is TRBV7-9 and J usage is TRBJ2-1, with D tentatively TRBD1 (6 bases). This CDR3 comprises 16 residues. V lost 9 bases and J 2 bases, leaving 20 bases between the germline ends. The germline gives CDR1 SEHNR, CDR2 FQNEAQ (reference sequence). Written as DNA, the CDR3 is TGTGCCAGGACACACCTAGACAGGTTCCCCTACAATGAGCAGTTCTTC. Its protein is CARTHLDRFPYNEQFF.

The chain links TRBV14 to TRBJ2-2, with D hard to call. The germline gives CDR1 SGHDN, CDR2 FVKESK. V was trimmed by 6 bases and J by 3 bases, leaving 8 bases between them. The CDR3 covers 13 residues. Written as DNA, the CDR3 is TGTGCCAGCAGAGAACAGTACACCGGGGAGCTGTTTTTT. Its translation: CASREQYTGELFF.

This clonotype was seen a few times. The gene calls are TRBV2 and TRBJ1-2, with 11 bases aligning to TRBD1. This CDR3 spans 15 amino acids. The V segment lost 3 bases and the J segment 4 bases; nucleotides outside the gene matches: 4. Germline loops: CDR1 SNHLY, CDR2 FYNNEI. Here the CDR3 DNA reads TGTGCCAGCAGTGAGGGACAGGGGGGCGGCTATGGCTACACCTTC. Translation: CASSEGQGGGYGYTF.

The table lists this clonotype with a few counts. The rearrangement joins TRBV7-2 to TRBJ2-5, with 7 bases fitting TRBD2. V shed 3 bases, J shed 5 bases, and the junction held 6 bases outside the gene matches. The germline CDR1 and CDR2 sequences are SGHTA and FQGNSA. CDR3 length equals 14 residues. The CDR3 is CASSFQGGSETQYF. CDR3 nucleotide sequence: TGTGCCAGCAGCTTTCAGGGAGGGTCGGAGACCCAGTACTTC.

This clonotype appeared once. V is TRBV20-1 and J is TRBJ2-1, with D possibly being TRBD2 (5 bases). Germline CDR1 is DFQATT and CDR2 is SNEGSKA (reference sequence). V was trimmed by 0 bases and J by 3 bases, leaving 12 bases between them. The CDR3 extends over 15 amino acids. This chain's CDR3 is CSAREAADFYNEQFF. The CDR3 bases are TGCAGTGCTAGAGAGGCGGCGGACTTCTACAATGAGCAGTTCTTC.

The J gene is TRBJ2-3, the V gene TRBV5-1, with 9 bases fitting TRBD2. With 0 bases clipped from V and 3 bases from J, the junction kept 5 bases outside the gene matches. Germline CDR1 is SGHRS and CDR2 is YFSETQ. This CDR3 comprises 16 residues. The CDR3 here is CASSLAVREGTDTQYF. The CDR3 DNA follows: TGCGCCAGCAGCTTGGCCGTGCGGGAGGGGACAGATACGCAGTATTTT.

The CDR3 nucleotides are TGCAGCGTTAAACCAGGGTCGGGGGTTTACGAGCAGTACTTC. This gives the protein CSVKPGSGVYEQYF. The V gene is TRBV29-1, the J gene TRBJ2-7; possible D gene TRBD2, 6 bases. V gave up 5 bases and J gave up 4 bases, with 18 bases separating them. CDR3 length: 14 amino acids. The germline CDR1 and CDR2 sequences are SQVTM and ANQGSEA.